A selection of T cell receptor beta chains follows, all from one sample in a study of cytomegalovirus exposure and HLA in healthy donors. The protocol was immunoSEQ multiplex PCR, while the TCRdb copy is restricted to in-frame clones and leaves out a portion. This table holds some 120,000 clones, over 65% found once. The sample consisted of PBMCs. These TCRs come from a woman between 40 and 55 years old in good health and CMV-seronegative. Both conserved end residues are part of each CDR3. A D gene is named only where the DNA matches it firmly. Clone size is stated in some rows and not others, as once, few, many or a class when expanded.

cdr3_nt cdr3_aa clone_size j_call v_call d_call
TGTGCCAGCAGCTTGGATAGGGGGGGAAAGACCCAGTACTTC CASSLDRGGKTQYF - TRBJ2-5 TRBV7-2 -
TGTGCCAGCAGTGACTCTGGGACAGGGGCGGGGGAGCAGTACTTC CASSDSGTGAGEQYF - TRBJ2-7 TRBV25-1 TRBD1
TGCGCCAGCAGTGAGAGGACAGGGGACTACGAGCAGTACTTC CASSERTGDYEQYF - TRBJ2-7 TRBV10-2 TRBD1
TGTGCCAGCACCGACCAGGGGGGAGATTACAATGAGCAGTTCTTC CASTDQGGDYNEQFF - TRBJ2-1 TRBV6-5 -
TGTGCCAGCAGCTTAGAGGGTAGCGGGAGGGACGCCTACAATGAGCAGTTCTTC CASSLEGSGRDAYNEQFF - TRBJ2-1 TRBV7-8 TRBD2
TGTGCCAGCAAGTTCAGGGGGCTAATCGCTGAAGCTTTCTTT CASKFRGLIAEAFF once TRBJ1-1 TRBV27 TRBD1
TGTGCCAGCAGTTTGGCCCTGTGGACTGAAGCTTTCTTT CASSLALWTEAFF - TRBJ1-1 TRBV28 -
TGTGCCAGCAGTGAACAGGGGGCGTGGACTGAAGCTTTCTTT CASSEQGAWTEAFF - TRBJ1-1 TRBV27 TRBD1
TGTGCCAGCACCCACGGGGTTGGGGGGGAGCTGTTTTTT CASTHGVGGELFF - TRBJ2-2 TRBV6-5 -
TGTGCCAGCAGCTTACCACAGTCCAATAACCTATTCTCTGGAAACACCATATATTTT CASSLPQSNNLFSGNTIYF - TRBJ1-3 TRBV7-9 -
TGTGCCAGCAGCCGAGAGGCTGGGACAGGGACCGACGAGCAGTACTTC CASSREAGTGTDEQYF - TRBJ2-7 TRBV7-9 TRBD1
TGTGCCAGCAGCGCACAGGGGAATAGCAATCAGCCCCAGCATTTT CASSAQGNSNQPQHF - TRBJ1-5 TRBV7-2 TRBD1
TGTGCCAGCAGCTTGTCCGGGAGGGCCGTGTACTTC CASSLSGRAVYF - TRBJ2-5 TRBV5-6 TRBD2
TGTGCCAGCAGCATCTACGAGCAGTACTTC CASSIYEQYF - TRBJ2-7 TRBV2 -
TGTGCCAGCAGCTTGGAGACTAGCGGGAACTATGAGCAGTTCTTC CASSLETSGNYEQFF - TRBJ2-1 TRBV7-2 TRBD2
TGTGCCAGCAGTGAAGCCGGGGGGGTGAGGCTCCAGCATTTT CASSEAGGVRLQHF - TRBJ1-5 TRBV6-1 -
TGTGCCAGCAGCGTAGGGCAGGGAAATGAAAAACTGTTTTTT CASSVGQGNEKLFF - TRBJ1-4 TRBV9 -
TGTGCCATCAGTGGACTAGCAAGCTACAATGAGCAGTTCTTC CAISGLASYNEQFF - TRBJ2-1 TRBV10-3 TRBD2
TGTGCCAGCAGCTTGGCAGGGGGCTTGGACGAGCAGTACTTC CASSLAGGLDEQYF - TRBJ2-7 TRBV13 TRBD1
TGTGCCAGCAGCTTCGCGGGGATGTCTGGAAACACCATATATTTT CASSFAGMSGNTIYF - TRBJ1-3 TRBV5-5 -
TGTGCCAGCTCACCAGGACAGGGGGCCCGGTCACCCCTCCACTTT CASSPGQGARSPLHF - TRBJ1-6 TRBV18 TRBD1
TGTGCCAGCAGCTACGGTAAACCTAATTCACCCCTCCACTTT CASSYGKPNSPLHF - TRBJ1-6 TRBV13 -
TGTGCCGTCAGACAGTCCAGGGAGCAGTACTTC CAVRQSREQYF - TRBJ2-7 TRBV5-4 -
TGTGCCAGCAGCCTGAGGACAGGGGAAATCCTCCACTTT CASSLRTGEILHF few TRBJ1-6 TRBV5-6 TRBD1
TGTGCCAGCAGCCTCACTAGCGGGCCCAACACCGGGGAGCTGTTTTTT CASSLTSGPNTGELFF - TRBJ2-2 TRBV9 TRBD2
TGCGCCAGCAGCCCCCCGGGTGGCTATGGCTACACCTTC CASSPPGGYGYTF - TRBJ1-2 TRBV5-1 -
TGCGCCAGCAGCCGAGAGCGGGTTCAGCCCCAGCATTTT CASSRERVQPQHF - TRBJ1-5 TRBV4-1 -
TGTGCCAGCAGCTTATTCCAGGGGGGGAACACTGAAGCTTTCTTT CASSLFQGGNTEAFF - TRBJ1-1 TRBV7-9 TRBD1
TGTGCCAGCAGCGCTACCCGGGACAGGGGGTTCCGTAGCACAGATACGCAGTATTTT CASSATRDRGFRSTDTQYF few TRBJ2-3 TRBV9 TRBD1
TGTGCCAGCAGCAAGATCCAGGTGGGCACTGAAGCTTTCTTT CASSKIQVGTEAFF - TRBJ1-1 TRBV7-9 -
TGTGCCAGCAGTTCGGAGGACGCTGGGAGTCTCAATGAGCAGTTCTTC CASSSEDAGSLNEQFF - TRBJ2-1 TRBV2 -
TGCGCCAGCAAGGAGGGGACAGCCGGGGAGCTGTTTTTT CASKEGTAGELFF - TRBJ2-2 TRBV5-1 -
TGCAGCGTTCTCCGGGTTAGCACAGATACGCAGTATTTT CSVLRVSTDTQYF - TRBJ2-3 TRBV29-1 -
TGTGCCACCAGCAGAGATGGAAGGAGAAAGTACTTC CATSRDGRRKYF - TRBJ2-7 TRBV15 -
TGCGCCAGCAGCTTGGGGGACATGGTATCACCCCTCCACTTT CASSLGDMVSPLHF - TRBJ1-6 TRBV5-1 -
TGCGCCAGCAGCCTGGAGGGAACTAGGCAGGACTACGAGCAGTACTTC CASSLEGTRQDYEQYF - TRBJ2-7 TRBV5-1 -
TGTGCCGCTGGACAGTTGAACACTGAAGCTTTCTTT CAAGQLNTEAFF - TRBJ1-1 TRBV10-3 -
TGTGCCAGCTCTCGGTGGCAGGGCAGCGACGAGCAGTACTTC CASSRWQGSDEQYF - TRBJ2-7 TRBV7-9 -
TGTGCCAGCAGCCAAGATAAAGAGACCCAGTACTTC CASSQDKETQYF - TRBJ2-5 TRBV4-2 -
TGTGCCAGCGGAGGAAACGGACAGGGTAAGGAGCCCCAGCATTTT CASGGNGQGKEPQHF - TRBJ1-5 TRBV6-1 TRBD1
TGTGCCAGTAGTATAATCGACAGCTTGAACACTGAAGCTTTCTTT CASSIIDSLNTEAFF - TRBJ1-1 TRBV19 -
TGTGCCAGCAGCTCTTTTGGGAGGTCCTACAATGAGCAGTTCTTC CASSSFGRSYNEQFF - TRBJ2-1 TRBV7-2 -
TGTGCCAGCAGCTTAGACCCGGGACAGGGGGTCAATGAGCAGTTCTTC CASSLDPGQGVNEQFF - TRBJ2-1 TRBV7-9 TRBD1
TGTGCCAGCAGTTACTCTTTCCAGGCTTCCTACGAGCAGTACTTC CASSYSFQASYEQYF - TRBJ2-7 TRBV6-5 -
TGTGCCAGCAGCTTAGAACGACAGGGGCCCGGGGAGCTGTTTTTT CASSLERQGPGELFF - TRBJ2-2 TRBV5-4 TRBD1
- CASILDSLNNEQFF few TRBJ2-1 TRBV2 -
TGTGCCAGCAGCCAAGATATTTGGAACACCGGGGAGCTGTTTTTT CASSQDIWNTGELFF - TRBJ2-2 TRBV14 -